This T cell receptor beta chain is from a study of blood T cells in healthy people across ages. A second PCR of about 7 to 11 cycles used a sample-barcoded 5' primer and a J-beta primer mix. TCRdb re-derived calls from the 5' RACE reads in MiXCR, one entry per CDR3 protein. The table has 270,000 or so distinct CDR3 sequences, 27% seen once. This clonotype was detected a few times. The germline gives CDR1 DFQATT, CDR2 SNEGSKA (reference sequence). This CDR3 contains 14 residues. The V and J ends lost 5 bases and 0 bases, in that order; junction bases with no gene match: 3. The chain uses TRBV20-1 and TRBJ1-5, with 8 bases that match TRBD1. The sample consisted of blood. The sequence was obtained from a woman between 70 and 85 years old in good health. CDR3 DNA: TGCAGTGCTGGACAGGGAACTAGCAATCAGCCCCAGCATTTT. Its translation: CSAGQGTSNQPQHF.